This TCR beta chain was retrieved from a study of blood T cell repertoires in COVID-19. At the level of the study: The samples span acute and convalescent COVID-19 from the United States, Italy and Spain. Sample material is recorded as cDNA or gDNA derived from T cells, B-cell-depleted T cells, or PBMCs.

V was shortened by 4 bases and J by 2 bases, with 8 bases between the two germline ends. The germline CDR1 and CDR2 sequences are LNHDA and SQIVND (reference sequence). This CDR3 has 13 residues. Original processing methods: From reference gene primer amplification, estimates of nucleated cell counts were derived. Sequenced by immunoSEQ multiplex PCR; TCRdb stores in-frame clones only, minus some. V, J and clone size derive from that table, while D and trimming were established from the DNA sequence. There are 150,000 to 180,000 clones in the sample; about 85% occur only once, and about 2.4% lies in the top ten.

The sequenced material came from peripheral blood. The receptor comes from a woman in her sixties or seventies with acute or convalescent COVID-19. The chain links TRBV19 to TRBJ1-2; D perhaps matches TRBD1 (6 bases). The CDR3 region has the DNA TGTGCCAGTAGTAACAGGGTCAACTATGGCTACACCTTC. This sequence encodes CASSNRVNYGYTF. Combining the CDR3 with reference TRBV19 and TRBJ1-2 gives the whole variable domain DGGITQSPKYLFRKEGQNVTLSCEQNLNHDAMYWYRQDPGQGLRLIYYSQIVNDFQKGDIAEGYSVSREKKESFPLTVTSAQKNPTAFYLCASSNRVNYGYTFGSGTRLTVV.